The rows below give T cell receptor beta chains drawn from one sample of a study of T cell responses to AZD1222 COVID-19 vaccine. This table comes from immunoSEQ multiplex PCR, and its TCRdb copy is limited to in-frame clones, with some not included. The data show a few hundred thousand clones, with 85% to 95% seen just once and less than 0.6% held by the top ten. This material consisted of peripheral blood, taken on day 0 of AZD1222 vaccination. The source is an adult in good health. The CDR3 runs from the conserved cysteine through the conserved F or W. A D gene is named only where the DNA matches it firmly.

DNA: TGTGCCAGCAGGACAGGGGGGAATGAGCAGTTCTTC
CDR3: CASRTGGNEQFF
D: TRBD1
J: TRBJ2-1
length: 12
V: TRBV5-4

DNA: TGCGCCAGCACCACCAGGATAGGCTCACCCCTCCACTTT
CDR3: CASTTRIGSPLHF
D: .
J: TRBJ1-6
length: 13
V: TRBV4-3

DNA: TGTGCCAGCACCCTTACCGGGGAGCTGTTTTTT
CDR3: CASTLTGELFF
D: .
J: TRBJ2-2
length: 11
V: TRBV2

DNA: TGCAGTGCTAGTTTGGGGGCCTACGAGCAGTACTTC
CDR3: CSASLGAYEQYF
D: .
J: TRBJ2-7
length: 12
V: TRBV20-1

DNA: TGTGCCAGTAAGGGCGGGAGGGTCTACGAGCAGTACTTC
CDR3: CASKGGRVYEQYF
D: TRBD2
J: TRBJ2-7
length: 13
V: TRBV28

DNA: TGTGCCAGCAGCCAAGCTGCCGGGATAGAGACCCAGTACTTC
CDR3: CASSQAAGIETQYF
D: .
J: TRBJ2-5
length: 14
V: TRBV14

DNA: TGTGCCAGCAGTTTGAGTATAGCGGGAGTGGATGAGCAGTTCTTC
CDR3: CASSLSIAGVDEQFF
D: TRBD2
J: TRBJ2-1
length: 15
V: TRBV27

DNA: TGTGCCAGCAGCGTTACGGGCTCTGGAAACACCATATATTTT
CDR3: CASSVTGSGNTIYF
D: .
J: TRBJ1-3
length: 14
V: TRBV9

DNA: TGTGCCAGCACCAGTCCTGGGGGGGGTGGGGGCACTGAAGCTTTCTTT
CDR3: CASTSPGGGGGTEAFF
D: .
J: TRBJ1-1
length: 16
V: TRBV28

DNA: TGCGCCAGCAGCCCACAGGGGGCAGAGACCCAGTACTTC
CDR3: CASSPQGAETQYF
D: TRBD1
J: TRBJ2-5
length: 13
V: TRBV5-1

DNA: TGTGCCAGCAGCTTCCAGGGGGTCCCTGGAAACACCATATATTTT
CDR3: CASSFQGVPGNTIYF
D: TRBD1
J: TRBJ1-3
length: 15
V: TRBV7-2

DNA: TGTGCCAGCAGGAACAGGGGCCAGCCCCAGCATTTT
CDR3: CASRNRGQPQHF
D: TRBD1
J: TRBJ1-5
length: 12
V: TRBV6-5

DNA: TGTGCCAGCAGTAAGGGGCTTAACACCGGGGAGCTGTTTTTT
CDR3: CASSKGLNTGELFF
D: .
J: TRBJ2-2
length: 14
V: TRBV2

DNA: TGTGCCAGCAGAGCCGTGGGCGGGGAGACCCAGTACTTC
CDR3: CASRAVGGETQYF
D: .
J: TRBJ2-5
length: 13
V: TRBV2